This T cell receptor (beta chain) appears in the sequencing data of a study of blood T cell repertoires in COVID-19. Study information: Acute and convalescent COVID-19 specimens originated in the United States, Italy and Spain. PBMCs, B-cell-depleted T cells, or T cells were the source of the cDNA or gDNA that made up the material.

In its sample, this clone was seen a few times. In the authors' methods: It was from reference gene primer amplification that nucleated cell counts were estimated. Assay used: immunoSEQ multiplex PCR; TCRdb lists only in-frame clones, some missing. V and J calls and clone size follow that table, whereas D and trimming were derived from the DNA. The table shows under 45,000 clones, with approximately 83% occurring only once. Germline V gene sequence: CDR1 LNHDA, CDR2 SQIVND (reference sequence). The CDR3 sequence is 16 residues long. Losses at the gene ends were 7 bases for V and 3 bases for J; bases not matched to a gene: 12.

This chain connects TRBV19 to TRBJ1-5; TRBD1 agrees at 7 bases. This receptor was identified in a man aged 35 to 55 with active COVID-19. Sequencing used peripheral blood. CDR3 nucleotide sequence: TGTGCCAGTAACCTCGGGACAGTACAACACAATCAGCCCCAGCATTTT. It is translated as CASNLGTVQHNQPQHF.